These 19 T cell receptor beta chains share one sample of origin, sequenced in a study of beta chain features in type 1 diabetes. General study findings and limits: In every one of the four CD4+ subsets, TCRB CDR3s were moderately but significantly shorter in Type 1 diabetes patients.

No antigen is known for these receptors. The whole isolated RNA underwent reverse transcription, so sequencing captured expressed TCRB transcripts. The assay was immunoSEQ multiplex PCR, and TCRdb's table has in-frame clones only and misses some. The profile covers approximately 150,000 clones, with approximately 13% appearing a single time and under 1.5% taken by the ten largest. Sequences were obtained from central memory CD4+ T cells from blood. All receptors derive from a man younger than 35 with type 1 diabetes.

The chain uses TRBV5-4 and TRBJ2-5; TRBD2 aligns across 7 bases. Germline V gene sequence: CDR1 SGHNT, CDR2 YYREEE (reference sequence). V was clipped by 0 bases and J by 5 bases; unmatched bases: 7. The CDR3 has 15 residues. CDR3 loop: CASSLVAGRGETQYF. In DNA, the CDR3 is TGTGCCAGCAGCTTGGTCGCAGGGCGGGGGGAGACCCAGTACTTC.

This clone was counted between two and nine times. Distinct nucleotide sequences in the sample also encode this CDR3. The V and J genes are TRBV29-1 and TRBJ2-5; 8 positions match TRBD1. The junction had 22 bases not matched to a gene; V was cut back by 6 bases and J by 7 bases. CDR1 and CDR2 (germline): SQVTM, ANQGSEA. This CDR3 has 17 amino acids. DNA of the CDR3: TGCAGCGTGCTAAGAGGGGCTCGGGACAGGTCGGGCGGGACCCAGTACTTC. Protein: CSVLRGARDRSGGTQYF.

The V call is TRBV11-2, the J call TRBJ1-2, with D tentatively TRBD1 (5 bases). Looked up from germline, CDR1 is SGHAT and CDR2 is FQNNGV. The CDR3 consists of 12 residues. Trimming shortened V by 1 base and J by 5 bases, and 5 bases separated the two germline ends. The CDR3 sequence: CASSLAGYGYTF. The DNA for the CDR3 is TGTGCCAGCAGCTTAGCAGGGTATGGCTACACCTTC.

On this clone: A much larger clonotype is one base distant, so this may be a read error. This rearrangement joins TRBV7-9 to TRBJ2-3; D is unclear. The V gene's germline CDR1 is SEHNR and CDR2 FQNEAQ (reference sequence). CDR3 length: 15 amino acids. With 2 bases removed from V and 1 base from J, the gap between germline ends came to 10 bases. As DNA, the CDR3 is TGTGCCAGCAGCTTATCGGGCTACCGCACAGATACGCAGTATTTT. Its protein product is CASSLSGYRTDTQYF.

The sample holds a few counts of this clone. The chain has TRBV12-5 and TRBJ2-3, with TRBD2 matching 10 bases. The CDR3 spans 15 residues. Losses at the gene ends were 4 bases for V and 1 base for J; bases not matched to a gene: 2. The V gene's germline CDR1 is LGHNT and CDR2 FRNRAP. CDR3 sequence reads: CASGSGLAGTDTQYF. The DNA for the CDR3 is TGTGCTAGTGGTTCAGGACTAGCGGGCACAGATACGCAGTATTTT.

This clone appeared many times. The V gene is TRBV28, the J gene TRBJ1-6, with D possibly TRBD1 on 6 matching bases. The V end was cut by 4 bases, the J end by 8 bases, with 9 bases between. The CDR3 consists of 13 residues. Per the germline V gene, CDR1 is MDHEN and CDR2 is SYDVKM. The CDR3 coding sequence is TGTGCCAGCAGTTCGAGACAGGATTCACCCCTCCACTTT. This translates into CASSSRQDSPLHF.

This chain links TRBV28 with TRBJ1-4; D not resolved. The length of the CDR3 is 14 residues. The germline V and J ends were trimmed by 7 bases and 7 bases, with 16 bases remaining between them. From germline, CDR1 is MDHEN and CDR2 SYDVKM. The CDR3 region has the DNA TGTGCCAGCATCTCGGGCGGTAATGGTGAAAAACTGTTTTTT. This codes for CASISGGNGEKLFF.

The rearrangement joins TRBV7-6 to TRBJ1-1; a weak D match, TRBD1 (6 bases). Trimming took off 1 base at V and 5 bases at J, with 8 bases between the two ends. The CDR3 contains 13 residues. Germline CDR1 SGHVS, CDR2 FNYEAQ. The CDR3 coding sequence is TGTGCCAGCAGCTTAGGAGGGACAACTGAAGCTTTCTTT. Translating gives CASSLGGTTEAFF.

Only a few counts were recorded for this clone. The gene calls are TRBV9 and TRBJ2-2; 11 bases map to TRBD2. With V trimmed by 3 bases and J by 2 bases, 6 bases remained unmatched. There are 17 residues in the CDR3. Looked up from germline, CDR1 is SGDLS and CDR2 is YYNGEE. The CDR3, as DNA: TGTGCCAGCAGCGGTCCTAGCGGGGGGCGAAACACCGGGGAGCTGTTTTTT. Its translation: CASSGPSGGRNTGELFF.

Of note for this clone: A much larger clone differs from this one at a single base, so this may be a read error. This chain joins TRBV6-5 and TRBJ1-6; D might be TRBD1 (5 bases). Trimming left V 0 bases short and J 10 bases short, with 16 bases between. In germline, CDR1 is MNHEY, CDR2 SVGAGI. There are 16 residues in the CDR3. The CDR3 DNA is TGTGCCAGCAGTTACTCGGGGGGATACTTAGAATCACCCCTCCACTTT. This encodes CASSYSGGYLESPLHF.

This clone was observed a handful of times. V usage is TRBV7-8 and J usage is TRBJ2-3; the D gene is possibly TRBD2 (6 bases). V shed 5 bases and J shed 2 bases, with 17 bases lying between them. The CDR3 contains 16 residues. CDR1 SGHVS and CDR2 FQNEAQ come from the germline V gene. This CDR3 reads CASSPGLAEATDTQYF. As DNA, the CDR3 is TGTGCCAGCAGCCCCGGGTTAGCGGAAGCCACAGATACGCAGTATTTT.

At least ten counts were recorded for this clone. The V and J genes are TRBV30 and TRBJ2-1; 13 positions match TRBD2. From germline, CDR1 is GTSNPN and CDR2 SVGIG (reference sequence). The CDR3 runs to 13 residues. J lost 12 bases, V lost 2 bases, and 4 bases had no gene match. The CDR3 DNA is TGTGCCTGGAGTCTCGGGACTAGCGGGGCGCAGTTCTTC. It encodes CAWSLGTSGAQFF.

As to this clone: A much larger clone differs by one base, so this may be a read error. The identical CDR3 is also encoded by other nucleotide sequences in the sample. This chain links TRBV29-1 with TRBJ2-5, with a weak D call TRBD1 (6 bases). The V gene lost 7 bases and the J gene lost 5 bases, with 14 bases spanning the gap. CDR3 length: 12 amino acids. Germline CDR1 SQVTM, CDR2 ANQGSEA. The CDR3 loop reads CSGGHSRETQYF. The DNA for the CDR3 is TGCAGCGGGGGACATTCGAGGGAGACCCAGTACTTC.

The V and J genes are TRBV29-1 and TRBJ1-2, with D hard to call. This CDR3 comprises 12 residues. The germline CDR1 and CDR2 sequences are SQVTM and ANQGSEA. The germline V and J ends were trimmed by 2 bases and 7 bases, with 11 bases remaining between them. CDR3 in amino acids: CSVEQVQAGYTF. CDR3 DNA sequence: TGCAGCGTTGAACAGGTTCAAGCTGGCTACACCTTC.

This clone turned up a few times. The gene calls are TRBV9 and TRBJ1-2; the D is unclear. V was cut by 0 bases and J by 3 bases, with 12 bases left in between. This CDR3 has 15 residues. Germline V gives CDR1 SGDLS, CDR2 YYNGEE. The CDR3 spells CASSVAIGMDYGYTF. The CDR3, as DNA: TGTGCCAGCAGCGTAGCTATCGGGATGGACTATGGCTACACCTTC.

The rearrangement uses TRBV10-3 and TRBJ1-1; D remains ambiguous. Germline CDR1 ENHRY, CDR2 SYGVKD. The CDR3 totals 11 residues. Trimming took 7 bases from V and 5 from J, leaving 8 bases between them. CDR3 protein: CAITEGTEAFF. CDR3 DNA: TGTGCCATCACTGAAGGAACTGAAGCTTTCTTT.

The chain uses TRBV7-8 and TRBJ2-5; D is uncertain. V was pared by 2 bases and J by 4 bases, with 11 bases between. In germline, CDR1 is SGHVS, CDR2 FQNEAQ. The CDR3 has 14 residues. CDR3 sequence reads: CASSLRRRGETQYF. The CDR3 DNA sequence: TGTGCCAGCAGCTTAAGGCGGAGAGGAGAGACCCAGTACTTC.

This clone was detected a few times. This chain connects TRBV30 to TRBJ2-5; D is perhaps TRBD1 (5 bases). V gave up 5 bases and J gave up 7 bases, with 11 bases separating them. CDR3 size: 11 residues. The germline V gene encodes CDR1 GTSNPN and CDR2 SVGIG (reference sequence). The CDR3 DNA sequence: TGTGCCTGGCAAGGGGCCCCGACCCAGTACTTC. The encoded protein is CAWQGAPTQYF.

The V call is TRBV27, the J call TRBJ1-2, with unresolved D. Looked up from germline, CDR1 is MNHEY and CDR2 is SMNVEV (reference sequence). The CDR3 length is 14 residues. The ends were cut back, 4 bases at V and 8 bases at J, with 17 bases in the middle. CDR3 region: CASSSSAGSWGYTF. The CDR3 bases are TGTGCCAGCAGTTCATCCGCGGGGTCGTGGGGCTACACCTTC.